A single sample is the source of the 25 T cell receptor beta chains below, sequenced in a study of control samples from healthy donors and cancer patients. Method: immunoSEQ multiplex PCR; TCRdb's copy keeps in-frame clones and lacks some. The sample consists of some 150,000 clones, around 90% of them appearing once. Sequenced sample: blood. These TCRs come from a young man in good health.

This clone was seen just once. V and J are TRBV20-1 and TRBJ2-1; no clear D gene. Trimming cost V 6 bases and J 4 bases, with 7 bases left between them. The CDR3 extends over 11 amino acids. Germline V lookup: CDR1 DFQATT, CDR2 SNEGSKA (reference sequence). The CDR3 sequence: CSAIQYNEQFF. The CDR3, as DNA: TGCAGTGCCATACAGTACAATGAGCAGTTCTTC.

The CDR3 sequence is CASSAGTLEAFF. Here the CDR3 DNA reads TGTGCCAGTAGCGCCGGGACCCTTGAAGCTTTCTTT. The chain couples TRBV19 to TRBJ1-1; weak D call: TRBD1 (5 bases). The V gene's germline CDR1 is LNHDA and CDR2 SQIVND (reference sequence). This CDR3 region has 12 residues. Trimming cost V 6 bases and J 7 bases, with 12 bases left between them.

This clone was observed once. This sequence joins TRBV5-1 and TRBJ1-2, with 7 bases aligning to TRBD1. Unmatched junction bases numbered 9, after V lost 2 bases and J lost 5 bases. The CDR3 length is 15 residues. Germline V CDR1 and CDR2: SGHRS, YFSETQ. This CDR3 reads CASSLEGGAGYGYTF. The CDR3 region has the DNA TGCGCCAGCAGCTTAGAAGGGGGCGCGGGTTATGGCTACACCTTC.

The chain has TRBV12-3 or TRBV12-4 and TRBJ1-1, with D hard to call. The V end lost 6 bases, the J end lost 1 base, and 9 bases lay between the germline ends. CDR3 size: 13 residues. The CDR3 here is CASSPTPNTEAFF. The CDR3 nucleotides read TGTGCCAGCAGCCCTACACCGAACACTGAAGCTTTCTTT.

CDR3 sequence (DNA): TGTGCCAGTAGTATGCGGGACCGGGGGACTGAAGCTTTCTTT. This translates into CASSMRDRGTEAFF. The chain joins TRBV19 to TRBJ1-1, with a tentative D call TRBD1 (5 bases). The germline V gene encodes CDR1 LNHDA and CDR2 SQIVND (reference sequence). The CDR3 loop spans 14 amino acids. V lost 3 bases to trimming and J lost 5 bases, with 13 bases between them.

The chain links TRBV5-1 to TRBJ2-2, with a tentative D call TRBD2 (5 bases). V lost 10 bases and J 4 bases, leaving 11 bases between the germline ends. Per germline, CDR1 SGHRS and CDR2 YFSETQ. This CDR3 has 12 amino acids. The CDR3 coding sequence is TGCGCCTGCGGACTCCGCACCGGGGAGCTGTTTTTT. It specifies CACGLRTGELFF.

This clone was detected once. The chain is built from TRBV27 and TRBJ1-2, with TRBD1 matching 7 bases. The CDR3 runs to 16 residues. Germline-derived CDR1 and CDR2 are MNHEY and SMNVEV (reference sequence). With 7 bases clipped from V and 4 bases from J, the junction kept 15 bases outside the gene matches. In nucleotides, the CDR3 is TGTGCCAGCACCCCCTTTCGAGACAGGGCCCTCTATGGCTACACCTTC. It encodes CASTPFRDRALYGYTF.

The chain joins TRBV24-1 to TRBJ2-1, with D tentatively TRBD2 (6 bases). Germline lookup yields CDR1 KGHDR and CDR2 SFDVKD. The V end lost 4 bases, the J end lost 13 bases, and 10 bases lay between the germline ends. The CDR3 has 11 residues. The CDR3 loop is CATSDIAAQFF. CDR3 nucleotides: TGTGCCACCAGTGACATAGCGGCCCAGTTCTTC.

The rearrangement links TRBV18 to TRBJ1-2; the match to TRBD1 covers 8 bases. Germline-derived CDR1 and CDR2 are KGHSH and LQKENI. V trimming: 3 bases; J trimming: 4 bases; junction bases outside the gene matches: 4. The CDR3 totals 14 residues. The CDR3 here is CASSPDRAGYGYTF. CDR3 DNA: TGTGCCAGCTCACCGGACAGGGCTGGCTATGGCTACACCTTC.

The chain uses TRBV7-2 and TRBJ2-7; D is tentatively TRBD1 or TRBD2 (5 bases each). This CDR3 contains 14 residues. CDR1 is SGHTA, CDR2 FQGNSA, per germline. Trimming pared 3 bases from V and 6 bases from J, leaving 15 bases between. DNA for the CDR3: TGTGCCAGCAGCTTCCTGGGACCTACATCCGAGCAGTACTTC. Translated, it gives CASSFLGPTSEQYF.

V is TRBV2 and J is TRBJ2-7; D possibly corresponds to TRBD1 (5 bases). This CDR3 is 13 amino acids long. V shed 6 bases and J shed 4 bases, with 13 bases lying between them. The V gene's germline CDR1 is SNHLY and CDR2 FYNNEI. In DNA form, the CDR3 reads TGTGCCAGCAGGGACACGGCAGGATACGAGCAGTACTTC. Its protein is CASRDTAGYEQYF. Complete variable domain (other parts from reference TRBV2 and TRBJ2-7): EPEVTQTPSHQVTQMGQEVILRCVPISNHLYFYWYRQILGQKVEFLVSFYNNEISEKSEIFDDQFSVERPDGSNFTLKIRSTKLEDSAMYFCASRDTAGYEQYFGPGTRLTVT.

To note about this clone: A much larger clone is a single base away; this may be a read error. Other DNA sequences in this specimen translate into the identical CDR3. J is TRBJ2-7 and V is TRBV24-1; D remains unclear. CDR3 length: 13 residues. Germline V gives CDR1 KGHDR, CDR2 SFDVKD. The CDR3 DNA reads as TGTGCCACCAGTGATTACCGATCCTACGAGCAGTACTTT. It codes for CATSDYRSYEQYF.

The rearrangement links TRBV6-2 or TRBV6-3 to TRBJ1-1, with 7 bases fitting TRBD1. Germline CDR1 is MNHEY and CDR2 is SVGEGT. The V and J ends lost 6 bases and 7 bases, in that order; junction bases with no gene match: 5. CDR3 length: 12 residues. The CDR3 sequence is CASSTGTVEAFF. CDR3 in DNA: TGTGCCAGCAGCACCGGGACAGTTGAAGCTTTCTTT.

V is TRBV12-5 and J is TRBJ2-2; D is uncertain. The CDR3 runs 12 residues. V was trimmed by 3 bases and J by 4 bases, leaving 3 bases between them. Germline V gene data show CDR1 as LGHNT and CDR2 as FRNRAP. Here the CDR3 reads CASGFGTGELFF. The CDR3 bases are TGTGCTAGTGGTTTTGGCACCGGGGAGCTGTTTTTT.

This chain links TRBV20-1 with TRBJ1-1, with 8 nucleotides matching TRBD1. The CDR3 has 14 residues. With 3 bases clipped from V and 5 bases from J, the junction kept 8 bases outside the gene matches. Germline assignment: CDR1 DFQATT and CDR2 SNEGSKA (reference sequence). CDR3 DNA sequence: TGCAGTGCTAGTATCGGGACAGGAGGAACTGAAGCTTTCTTT. Translated: CSASIGTGGTEAFF.

The chain employs TRBV2 and TRBJ1-5; D is unresolved. Germline assignment: CDR1 SNHLY and CDR2 FYNNEI. Trimming took 3 bases from V and 3 from J, leaving 15 bases between them. The CDR3 consists of 16 residues. CDR3 DNA sequence: TGTGCCAGCAGTGATGTAGGCCAAGGTTACAATCAGCCCCAGCATTTT. This sequence encodes CASSDVGQGYNQPQHF.

This chain links TRBV18 with TRBJ1-2; 10 bases align to TRBD1. Germline lookup yields CDR1 KGHSH and CDR2 LQKENI. The CDR3 covers 14 residues. J gave up 3 bases and V 5 bases, and 3 bases lay outside the gene matches. For the CDR3, the DNA is TGTGCCAGCTCAAGTGACAGGGGGCACTATGGCTACACCTTC. This sequence encodes CASSSDRGHYGYTF. The whole variable domain, filled in from reference TRBV18 and TRBJ1-2, reads NAGVMQNPRHLVRRRGQEARLRCSPMKGHSHVYWYRQLPEEGLKFMVYLQKENIIDESGMPKERFSAEFPKEGPSILRIQQVVRGDSAAYFCASSSDRGHYGYTFGSGTRLTVV.

The V call is TRBV7-9, the J call TRBJ2-2, with D tentatively TRBD1 or TRBD2 (6 bases each). Trimming stripped 4 bases from V and 7 bases from J, with 10 bases between. CDR3 length: 13 residues. Germline V gene sequence: CDR1 SEHNR, CDR2 FQNEAQ (reference sequence). The CDR3 region is CASSSGEDGELFF. CDR3 bases: TGTGCCAGCAGCTCAGGGGAGGACGGGGAGCTGTTTTTT.

This chain connects TRBV27 to TRBJ2-3; 8 nucleotides agree with TRBD1. The CDR3 runs to 17 residues. V shed 5 bases, J shed 0 bases, and the junction held 10 bases outside the gene matches. The germline CDR1 and CDR2 sequences are MNHEY and SMNVEV (reference sequence). This CDR3 is CASSPRGRNPSTDTQYF. The DNA for the CDR3 is TGTGCCAGCAGTCCCAGGGGGCGCAACCCTAGCACAGATACGCAGTATTTT.

The CDR3 region has the DNA TGTGCCAGCAGCCGACGGACAGGGGCGGGCACAGATACGCAGTATTTT. Encoded protein: CASSRRTGAGTDTQYF. The V call is TRBV7-8, the J call TRBJ2-3, with 9 bases aligning to TRBD1. The germline V gene has CDR1 SGHVS and CDR2 FQNEAQ. Germline trimming cut 5 bases from V and 1 base from J; bases unmatched to any gene: 7. This CDR3 has 16 amino acids.

The rearrangement uses TRBV27 and TRBJ1-1; TRBD1 aligns across 7 bases. CDR1 is MNHEY and CDR2 is SMNVEV in the germline V gene (reference sequence). J lost 4 bases, V lost 3 bases, and 2 bases had no gene match. This CDR3 is 13 amino acids long. DNA for the CDR3: TGTGCCAGCAGTTTTTCAGGGGGCACTGAAGCTTTCTTT. This encodes CASSFSGGTEAFF.

This sequence joins TRBV2 and TRBJ2-7; 7 positions match TRBD1. The CDR3 has 14 amino acids. The germline V gene has CDR1 SNHLY and CDR2 FYNNEI. After removal of 4 bases from V and 4 bases from J, the junction contained 7 bases not matched to a gene. The CDR3 region is CASSVQGRGYEQYF. CDR3 nucleotide sequence: TGTGCCAGCAGTGTACAGGGGAGAGGGTACGAGCAGTACTTC.

J is TRBJ1-6 and V is TRBV14; possibly TRBD1 for D (5 bases). V shed 2 bases and J shed 7 bases, with 9 bases lying between them. The CDR3 is 14 amino acids. The germline V gene encodes CDR1 SGHDN and CDR2 FVKESK. CDR3 in amino acids: CASSQMGGNSPLHF. The CDR3 nucleotides read TGTGCCAGCAGCCAAATGGGGGGAAATTCACCCCTCCACTTT.

The rearrangement joins TRBV29-1 to TRBJ2-3; D is possibly TRBD1 (6 bases). The germline V gene encodes CDR1 SQVTM and CDR2 ANQGSEA. V gave up 1 base and J gave up 3 bases, with 17 bases separating them. CDR3 length equals 16 residues. The CDR3 here is CSVEGSGEYRTDTQYF. The DNA for the CDR3 is TGCAGCGTTGAAGGGTCAGGGGAGTATAGGACAGATACGCAGTATTTT.

The chain carries TRBV5-1 and TRBJ2-3; 10 positions match TRBD1. CDR1 and CDR2 (germline): SGHRS, YFSETQ. This CDR3 region has 16 residues. Losses at the gene ends were 4 bases for V and 3 bases for J; bases not matched to a gene: 8. CDR3 loop: CASSTRQGAMTDTQYF. The CDR3 DNA reads TGCGCCAGCAGCACTAGACAGGGGGCTATGACAGATACGCAGTATTTT.